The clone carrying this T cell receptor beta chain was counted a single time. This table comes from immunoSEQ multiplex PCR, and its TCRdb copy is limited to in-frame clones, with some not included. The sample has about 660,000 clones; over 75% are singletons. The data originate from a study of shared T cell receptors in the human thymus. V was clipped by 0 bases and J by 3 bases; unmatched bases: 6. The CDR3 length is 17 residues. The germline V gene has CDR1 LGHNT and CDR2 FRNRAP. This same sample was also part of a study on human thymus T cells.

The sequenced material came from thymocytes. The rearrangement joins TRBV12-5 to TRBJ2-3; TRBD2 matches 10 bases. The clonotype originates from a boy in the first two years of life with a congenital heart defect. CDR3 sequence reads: CASGLVLAGKLTDTQYF. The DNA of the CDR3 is TGTGCTAGTGGTTTGGTACTAGCGGGAAAGCTAACAGATACGCAGTATTTT.